This TCR beta chain was sequenced for a study of T cell repertoires in urothelial bladder cancer. Repertoires were generated with immunoSEQ multiplex PCR, while TCRdb's copy carries only in-frame clones and drops some. The sample comprises 13,000 or so clones, 66% of which are singletons, and around 9.5% rests with the top ten. This sequence originates from a human donor with urothelial carcinoma. The sample was tumor-infiltrating cells from bladder cancer.

The CDR3 sequence is CASSPGGAGGLSGELFF. The CDR3 bases are TGTGCCAGCAGCCCTGGGGGCGCGGGGGGGCTATCCGGGGAGCTGTTTTTT. V is TRBV5-4 and J is TRBJ2-2; 9 bases are a match to TRBD2. Germline CDR1 and CDR2: SGHNT and YYREEE (reference sequence). This CDR3 comprises 17 residues. Trimming took 4 bases from V and 6 from J; bases not matched to a gene: 13. The complete variable domain, with remaining parts taken from reference TRBV5-4 and TRBJ2-2, reads ETGVTQSPTHLIKTRGQQVTLRCSSQSGHNTVSWYQQALGQGPQFIFQYYREEENGRGNFPPRFSGLQFPNYSSELNVNALELDDSALYLCASSPGGAGGLSGELFFGEGSRLTVL.